These T cell receptor beta chains were read from a single sample in a study of cytomegalovirus exposure and HLA in healthy donors. Sequenced by immunoSEQ multiplex PCR; TCRdb stores in-frame clones only, minus some. The profile shows roughly 98,000 clones, roughly 81% of them singletons. The sequencing sample was made of PBMCs. These receptors were collected from a man aged 40-49 years in good health and CMV-seronegative. Each CDR3 is given with its conserved first and last residue. The order of the fields is J gene, V gene, CDR3 protein.

>TRBJ1-2|TRBV15
CATSRDSSRGYGYTF
>TRBJ1-6|TRBV6-1
CASSEMRVGSPLHF
>TRBJ1-2|TRBV28
CASSLRNYGYTF
>TRBJ2-7|TRBV6-1
CASGNDRKPYEQYF
>TRBJ2-3|TRBV10-2
CASSLDREGTDTQYF
>TRBJ2-7|TRBV29-1
CSVIAGTDYEQYF
>TRBJ1-1|TRBV5-1
CASSSPPPDRGRSDTEAFF
>TRBJ2-1|TRBV27
CASSPTAGISYNEQFF
>TRBJ2-5|TRBV5-1
CASSSGVLQETQYF
>TRBJ2-7|TRBV4-2
CASSQGGDFYEQYF
>TRBJ2-1|TRBV4-3
CASSQEAGGYNEQFF
>TRBJ1-1|TRBV7-2
CASSLGQKNTEAFF
>TRBJ2-5|TRBV6-5
CASNPGPHHETQYF
>TRBJ2-5|TRBV4-3
CASSQSTGGWETQYF
>TRBJ1-6|TRBV27
CASTYRGNSPLHF
>TRBJ2-5|TRBV5-8
CASSLGSGGQETQYF
>TRBJ1-5|TRBV7-2
CASSSGAEQPQHF
>TRBJ2-5|TRBV6-1
CASNEGLLAGQETQYF
>TRBJ1-1|TRBV19
CASNTGTRTISMNTEAFF
>TRBJ2-5|TRBV29-1
CSVPGTGVQETQYF
>TRBJ1-2|TRBV7-9
CASSPGTGGYGYTF
>TRBJ1-2|TRBV9
CASSVEAGGIYGYTF
>TRBJ1-5|TRBV7-9
CASSSSSGGQPQHF
>TRBJ1-2|TRBV9
CASSVDEGGDWSYTF
>TRBJ2-1|TRBV6-4
CASSDSPLGGGEQFF
>TRBJ2-5|TRBV7-6
CASSTRLGQETQYF
>TRBJ2-1|TRBV6-5
CASSYSTAGSYNEQFF
>TRBJ2-3|TRBV5-6
CASSPQRGASTDTQYF
>TRBJ2-5|TRBV7-2
CASSLSRGETQYF
>TRBJ1-1|TRBV6-1
CASSLHQNTEAFF
>TRBJ2-7|TRBV7-9
CSSSYGDSKAGQYF
>TRBJ2-7|TRBV6-5
CASSRQGVGSYEQYF
>TRBJ1-3|TRBV5-4
CASSPKEGGNTIYF
>TRBJ1-1|TRBV19
CASSIGTRNTEAFF
>TRBJ1-4|TRBV30
CAWSVLYGANEKLFF
>TRBJ2-1|TRBV6-1
CATLGTGSYNGQFF
>TRBJ1-2|TRBV5-4
CASSLEQRKRYGYTF
>TRBJ2-5|TRBV10-3
CAISESVTVQETQYF
>TRBJ2-7|TRBV25-1
CASEPGQGYEQYF
>TRBJ1-5|TRBV7-8
CASSPRAGQGNQPQHF
>TRBJ1-4|TRBV27
CASSSGRWEKLFF
>TRBJ2-2|TRBV5-1
CASSFSSSTGELFF
>TRBJ1-2|TRBV5-1
CASSFRGVGTGDLRGYTF
>TRBJ2-2|TRBV4-3
CASSQALAGGRGGELFF
>TRBJ2-1|TRBV19
CASSMEGISSYNEQFF
>TRBJ2-7|TRBV7-2
CASSLDLVGQASRQYF
>TRBJ2-5|TRBV6-6
CASSYRETQYF
>TRBJ1-5|TRBV27
CASSLSIGDQPQHF
>TRBJ2-3|TRBV5-1
CASSQGAGGLHTDTQYF
>TRBJ2-5|TRBV6-6
CASSKRDRDAETQYF
>TRBJ1-2|TRBV5-1
CASSPEGANYGYTF
>TRBJ2-1|TRBV19
CASSSGGGPNEQFF
>TRBJ2-3|TRBV5-4
CASSSTSDRTDTQYF
>TRBJ2-3|TRBV30
CAWNAGDTNTDTQYF
>TRBJ1-4|TRBV6-5
CASTTSRVTNEKLFF
>TRBJ2-1|TRBV4-1
CASSQRLAGGNNEQFF
>NA|TRBV5-4
CASSLVRQGAYEQYF
>TRBJ1-4|TRBV15
CATSRTGIGEKLFF
>TRBJ2-3|TRBV7-3
CASSPPRVTQYF
>TRBJ2-7|TRBV18
CASSRRDPLDSYEQYF